These 30 T cell receptor beta chains were sequenced from one sample in a study of T cell repertoires in cytomegalovirus infection. For these TCRs, the target antigens are not known. MiXCR was run by TCRdb on the reads, yielding one entry per CDR3 protein. The sample holds under 120,000 distinct CDR3 sequences, around 40% seen once. Here the sequenced sample was CD8+ T cells from cultured PBMCs, taken from culture after CMV antigen stimulation. Source of these receptors: a human donor in good health (CMV status not recorded). Some clones in this sample may be carry-over from other donors' samples.

This clonotype turned up a few times. This sequence joins TRBV28 and TRBJ1-2; D unresolved. CDR1 and CDR2 (germline): MDHEN, SYDVKM. This CDR3 has 14 amino acids. The V and J ends lost 2 bases and 0 bases respectively, with 7 bases between them. CDR3 coding DNA: TGTGCCAGCAGTTTAGACGGTTCTAACTATGGCTACACCTTC. This translates into CASSLDGSNYGYTF.

The chain uses TRBV19 and TRBJ2-2; D is unclear. Trimming cost V 3 bases and J 3 bases, with 8 bases left between them. The CDR3 totals 14 residues. The germline V gene has CDR1 LNHDA and CDR2 SQIVND (reference sequence). CDR3 protein: CASSISIYTGELFF. The CDR3 DNA reads as TGTGCCAGTAGTATTAGCATTTACACCGGGGAGCTGTTTTTT. Variable domain in full (rest from reference TRBV19 and TRBJ2-2): DGGITQSPKYLFRKEGQNVTLSCEQNLNHDAMYWYRQDPGQGLRLIYYSQIVNDFQKGDIAEGYSVSREKKESFPLTVTSAQKNPTAFYLCASSISIYTGELFFGEGSRLTVL.

Written as DNA, the CDR3 is TGTGCCAGCAGCTTTCAGGCGGGTGAGCAGTTCTTC. Translation: CASSFQAGEQFF. V is TRBV7-4 and J is TRBJ2-1, with D maybe TRBD2 (5 bases). Germline V CDR1 and CDR2: SGHVT, SQSDAQ. The CDR3 covers 12 residues. V was shortened by 3 bases and J by 9 bases, with 9 bases between the two germline ends.

This clonotype was observed a handful of times. The rearrangement uses TRBV7-6 and TRBJ2-7, with TRBD1 as a possible D gene (6 bases). Germline CDR1 and CDR2: SGHVS and FNYEAQ. This CDR3 contains 15 residues. V dropped 0 bases and J dropped 1 base, with 10 bases sitting between them. CDR3 DNA: TGTGCCAGCAGCTTAGCGCAGGGGCAGTCCTACGAGCAGTACTTC. Its translation is CASSLAQGQSYEQYF.

This clonotype was recorded a few times. The chain carries TRBV12-3 or TRBV12-4 and TRBJ1-1, with D maybe TRBD1 (5 bases). Trimming pared 3 bases from V and 12 bases from J, leaving 11 bases between. CDR3 length equals 11 residues. The CDR3 protein is CASSFGHLTFF. DNA for the CDR3: TGTGCCAGCAGTTTTGGACATTTGACTTTCTTT.

This clonotype has more than one count but fewer than ten. J is TRBJ2-5 and V is TRBV27; the match to TRBD2 covers 8 bases. The germline gives CDR1 MNHEY, CDR2 SMNVEV (reference sequence). With 11 bases clipped from V and 4 bases from J, the junction kept 12 bases outside the gene matches. The CDR3 runs to 14 residues. DNA for the CDR3: TGTGCCTCCAAACTCGCGGGGGGCCGAGAGACCCAGTACTTC. This encodes CASKLAGGRETQYF.

The rearrangement uses TRBV7-6 and TRBJ1-4; 7 bases agree with TRBD1. Per the germline V gene, CDR1 is SGHVS and CDR2 is FNYEAQ. V dropped 5 bases and J dropped 11; count of bases not matched to a gene: 8. This CDR3 is built from 13 residues. The CDR3 loop reads CASSPKDRPKLFF. The CDR3 nucleotides read TGTGCCAGCAGCCCAAAGGACAGGCCCAAACTGTTTTTT.

A few counts support this clonotype. The rearrangement uses TRBV7-9 and TRBJ1-2; no clear D. The CDR3 totals 12 residues. V gave up 1 base and J gave up 8 bases, with 8 bases separating them. Germline CDR1 SEHNR, CDR2 FQNEAQ (reference sequence). The CDR3 sequence is CASSLGPNGYTF. The CDR3 DNA reads TGTGCCAGCAGCTTAGGACCTAACGGCTACACCTTC.

This chain connects TRBV2 to TRBJ2-1; 15 nucleotides align to TRBD2. The CDR3 has 15 amino acids. With 6 bases clipped from V and 7 bases from J, the junction kept 4 bases outside the gene matches. The germline V gene encodes CDR1 SNHLY and CDR2 FYNNEI. CDR3 sequence reads: CASRRTSGGENEQFF. The CDR3 bases are TGTGCCAGCAGACGGACTAGCGGGGGGGAGAATGAGCAGTTCTTC.

The rearrangement uses TRBV20-1 and TRBJ1-2, with D unclear. The CDR3 has 13 amino acids. V was trimmed by 3 bases and J by 0 bases, leaving 8 bases between them. Germline values: CDR1 DFQATT, CDR2 SNEGSKA (reference sequence). The CDR3 is CSASSGSNYGYTF. The CDR3 coding sequence is TGCAGTGCTAGTTCTGGCTCTAACTATGGCTACACCTTC.

Here the CDR3 DNA reads TGCAGTGCTAGAGAATTCGAACACGGATTGGATACGCAGTATTTT. It encodes CSAREFEHGLDTQYF. The chain employs TRBV20-1 and TRBJ2-3, with unresolved D. CDR1 and CDR2 (germline): DFQATT, SNEGSKA (reference sequence). The CDR3 sequence is 15 residues long. Trimming took 0 bases from V and 6 from J, leaving 16 bases between them.

This clonotype was seen repeatedly, ten times or more. The chain carries TRBV4-1 and TRBJ1-1, with D uncertain. Trimming pared 1 base from V and 2 bases from J, leaving 11 bases between. The CDR3 consists of 15 residues. Germline loops: CDR1 MGHRA, CDR2 YSYEKL. The CDR3 bases are TGCGCCAGCAGCCAAGGGCCTGGGCTTAACACTGAAGCTTTCTTT. Translated: CASSQGPGLNTEAFF.

In its sample, this clonotype was seen a few times. The chain is built from TRBV11-2 and TRBJ2-1; no firm D call. Trimming left V 4 bases short and J 6 bases short, with 13 bases between. Germline V lookup: CDR1 SGHAT, CDR2 FQNNGV. This CDR3 comprises 14 residues. CDR3: CASSSPLGGNEQFF. CDR3 coding DNA: TGTGCCAGCAGCTCTCCGCTAGGTGGCAATGAGCAGTTCTTC.

The rearrangement joins TRBV12-3 or TRBV12-4 to TRBJ2-1; unclear D gene. V lost 2 bases and J 10 bases, leaving 3 bases between the germline ends. CDR3 size: 10 residues. The DNA of the CDR3 is TGTGCCAGCAGTTTAAGGGAGCAGTTCTTC. It encodes CASSLREQFF.

The V and J genes are TRBV7-4 and TRBJ1-1; 7 bases line up with TRBD1. V gave up 7 bases and J gave up 6 bases; unmatched junction bases: 8. The CDR3 runs to 13 residues. Germline loops: CDR1 SGHVT, CDR2 SQSDAQ. As DNA, the CDR3 is TGTGCCAGCACGGAGACAGGGTTCGCTGAAGCTTTCTTT. It is translated as CASTETGFAEAFF. The full variable domain, completed using reference TRBV7-4 and TRBJ1-1, is GAGVSQSPRYKVAKRGRDVALRCDSISGHVTLYWYRQTLGQGSEVLTYSQSDAQRDKSGRPSGRFSAERPERSVSTLKIQRTEQGDSAVYLCASTETGFAEAFFGQGTRLTVV.

This clonotype was counted at least ten times. The chain is built from TRBV20-1 and TRBJ2-3; 11 nucleotides align to TRBD2. The CDR3 contains 19 residues. J gave up 2 bases and V 6 bases, and 19 bases lay outside the gene matches. Germline CDR1 DFQATT, CDR2 SNEGSKA (reference sequence). Here the CDR3 reads CSAPPGLADVLGVTDTQYF. The CDR3 region has the DNA TGCAGTGCACCTCCGGGACTAGCGGATGTGCTTGGGGTCACAGATACGCAGTATTTT.

The V call is TRBV7-2, the J call TRBJ1-2; D perhaps matches TRBD1 (6 bases). The length of the CDR3 is 13 residues. Trimming pared 1 base from V and 7 bases from J, leaving 10 bases between. Germline V gene sequence: CDR1 SGHTA, CDR2 FQGNSA. The DNA for the CDR3 is TGTGCCAGCAGCTTAGGGGGGGGCCCTGGCTACACCTTC. Its protein product is CASSLGGGPGYTF.

This clonotype showed up just a few times. This chain uses TRBV3-1 with TRBJ2-5; D is possibly TRBD1 (5 bases). The CDR3 sequence is 13 residues long. Trimming shortened V by 8 bases and J by 1 base, and 11 bases separated the two germline ends. Per the germline V gene, CDR1 is LGHDT and CDR2 is YNNKEL (reference sequence). As DNA, the CDR3 is TGTGCCAGCGGCAGACAGATCCAAGAGACCCAGTACTTC. It is translated as CASGRQIQETQYF.

The V gene is TRBV6-5, the J gene TRBJ1-1; D is unclear. Trimming took off 0 bases at V and 1 base at J, with 6 bases between the two ends. This CDR3 comprises 14 residues. Germline CDR1 and CDR2: MNHEY and SVGAGI. The CDR3 sequence: CASSYSTGNTEAFF. The CDR3 region has the DNA TGTGCCAGCAGTTACTCGACGGGGAACACTGAAGCTTTCTTT.

The chain employs TRBV28 and TRBJ1-1; D possibly corresponds to TRBD1 (5 bases). The CDR3 consists of 14 residues. From germline, CDR1 is MDHEN and CDR2 SYDVKM. Trimming took 6 bases from V and 5 from J, leaving 16 bases between them. This CDR3 reads CASSPLSGGTEAFF. CDR3 DNA sequence: TGTGCCAGCAGCCCTCTCTCGGGGGGGACTGAAGCTTTCTTT. Complete variable domain (other parts from reference TRBV28 and TRBJ1-1): DVKVTQSSRYLVKRTGEKVFLECVQDMDHENMFWYRQDPGLGLRLIYFSYDVKMKEKGDIPEGYSVSREKKERFSLILESASTNQTSMYLCASSPLSGGTEAFFGQGTRLTVV.

V and J are TRBV11-3 and TRBJ2-2, with D perhaps matching TRBD1 (5 bases). From germline, CDR1 is SGHNT and CDR2 YENEEA. The CDR3 sequence is 14 residues long. Trimming took 5 bases from V and 2 from J, leaving 9 bases between them. CDR3 sequence (DNA): TGTGCCAGCAGCCCCGGACATAACACCGGGGAGCTGTTTTTT. It translates to CASSPGHNTGELFF.

The CDR3 DNA reads as TGTGCCAGCAGTAACAGGGGTGGCACTGAAGCTTTCTTT. Translated: CASSNRGGTEAFF. This chain joins TRBV12-3 or TRBV12-4 and TRBJ1-1; 7 nucleotides align to TRBD1. CDR3 size: 13 residues. After removal of 5 bases from V and 4 bases from J, the junction contained 4 bases not matched to a gene.

This chain links TRBV24-1 with TRBJ2-3; D is uncertain. Germline-derived CDR1 and CDR2 are KGHDR and SFDVKD. V was pared by 8 bases and J by 0 bases, with 5 bases between. This CDR3 region has 12 residues. The DNA of the CDR3 is TGTGCCACCAAGGACAGCACAGATACGCAGTATTTT. Amino acids: CATKDSTDTQYF.

This clonotype was observed a handful of times. CDR3 nucleotide sequence: TGTGCCAGCAGTAAACAAGGGGCAGCGTCACCCCTCCACTTT. Protein: CASSKQGAASPLHF. The J gene is TRBJ1-6, the V gene TRBV25-1, with TRBD1 as a possible D gene (5 bases). CDR3 length: 14 amino acids. The germline CDR1 and CDR2 sequences are MGHDK and SYGVNS. V lost 5 bases to trimming and J lost 10 bases, with 15 bases between them.

The chain uses TRBV10-2 and TRBJ2-2; 10 nucleotides agree with TRBD1. The CDR3 runs 14 residues. Losses at the gene ends were 11 bases for V and 5 bases for J; bases not matched to a gene: 8. In germline, CDR1 is WSHSY, CDR2 SAAADI. In DNA form, the CDR3 reads TGCGCCGTCGAAGGACAGGGGGGGACCGGGGAGCTGTTTTTT. The encoded protein is CAVEGQGGTGELFF.

This clonotype was counted at least ten times. The chain uses TRBV7-8 and TRBJ2-1; 9 nucleotides align to TRBD1. V lost 2 bases, J lost 7 bases, and 9 bases stayed unmatched. The CDR3 contains 16 residues. CDR1 and CDR2 from the germline V gene are SGHVS and FQNEAQ. As DNA, the CDR3 is TGTGCCAGCAGCTTAATACCCGCGGGACAGGGAAATGAGCAGTTCTTC. Its translation is CASSLIPAGQGNEQFF.

This clonotype showed up just a few times. The rearrangement links TRBV12-3 or TRBV12-4 to TRBJ2-3; the D is unclear. This CDR3 has 13 amino acids. Trimming took off 6 bases at V and 1 base at J, with 8 bases between the two ends. The CDR3 reads CASRDGRTDTQYF. In nucleotides, the CDR3 is TGTGCCAGCAGGGACGGCCGCACAGATACGCAGTATTTT.

The chain is built from TRBV5-1 and TRBJ1-1; 10 positions match TRBD1. This CDR3 spans 15 amino acids. Trimming at V came to 1 base and at J to 4 bases, leaving 4 bases not matched to a gene. CDR1 SGHRS and CDR2 YFSETQ come from the germline V gene. CDR3 residues: CASSLLTGGFTEAFF. The CDR3 bases are TGCGCCAGCAGCTTGCTGACAGGGGGCTTCACTGAAGCTTTCTTT. The full variable domain, its missing parts supplied by reference TRBV5-1 and TRBJ1-1, is KAGVTQTPRYLIKTRGQQVTLSCSPISGHRSVSWYQQTPGQGLQFLFEYFSETQRNKGNFPGRFSGRQFSNSRSEMNVSTLELGDSALYLCASSLLTGGFTEAFFGQGTRLTVV.

This clonotype occurred a few times. The chain uses TRBV12-3 or TRBV12-4 and TRBJ2-3; no clear D gene. V shed 3 bases and J shed 3 bases, with 7 bases lying between them. The CDR3 loop spans 13 amino acids. DNA for the CDR3: TGTGCCAGCAGTTTCGGTTCTACAGATACGCAGTATTTT. It codes for CASSFGSTDTQYF.

The chain uses TRBV4-1 and TRBJ1-6; D not certain. CDR1 and CDR2 (germline): MGHRA, YSYEKL. The CDR3 runs to 16 residues. V lost 8 bases to trimming and J lost 7 bases, with 21 bases between them. In nucleotides, the CDR3 is TGCGCCAGCGCCCAAGGCTCCGGGGTTGTCAATTCACCCCTCCACTTT. This encodes CASAQGSGVVNSPLHF.